This T cell receptor beta chain was captured by sequencing in a study of CXCR3-negative and CXCR3-positive naive CD8 T cells. At approximately 300,000 cells each, triplicate sorts were carried out for each CD8+ T cell subset. Within the CD8+ T cell compartment, naive cells were CD45RO-CCR7+CD27+CD95-. Whole-study findings and limits: Hydrophobicity of TRB CDR3s was greater in CXCR3-positive naive cells than in CXCR3-negative naive cells. Fresh PBMCs were used in most assays, and CXCR3 expression partially decreased after cryopreservation. CXCR3-negative and CXCR3-positive naive cells shared comparable TRBV-TRBJ usage, but memory cells did not.

The CDR3 has 13 residues. The germline V gene has CDR1 MDHEN and CDR2 SYDVKM. Preparation of TRB cDNA libraries relied on 5' RACE carrying UMI labels. TCRdb re-called the 5' RACE reads, yielding one record per CDR3 amino acid sequence without DNA. This table lists about 150,000 distinct CDR3 sequences. Note on this clonotype: What it binds is unknown.

J is TRBJ2-7 and V is TRBV28; TCRdb outputs TRBD1, but without DNA this stays unchecked. The TCR was taken from a human donor in good health. Some clones in this sample may be carry-over from other donors' samples. The sample consisted of naive CXCR3+ CD8+ T cells from blood. Sample subset: CD45RO-CCR7+CD27+CD95- naive CD8+ T cells expressing CXCR3 (TNR3+). CDR3 in amino acids: CASSFQGWNEQYF. Filled out from reference TRBV28 and TRBJ2-7, the complete variable domain reads DVKVTQSSRYLVKRTGEKVFLECVQDMDHENMFWYRQDPGLGLRLIYFSYDVKMKEKGDIPEGYSVSREKKERFSLILESASTNQTSMYLCASSFQGWNEQYFGPGTRLTVT.